A selection of T cell receptor beta chains follows, all from one sample in a study of early T cells in non-severe SARS-CoV-2 infection. MiXCR, run by TCRdb on the 5' RACE reads, gives a single entry per CDR3 protein. The repertoire holds 30,000 to 45,000 distinct CDR3 sequences, with 4.5% to 7% as singletons. The source material was whole blood, sampled at baseline. The receptor source for this set is an adult who was a healthcare worker with PCR-confirmed SARS-CoV-2 infection or an uninfected control (not recorded which). Both conserved end residues are part of each CDR3. A D gene is named only where the DNA matches it firmly. Clone size is shown for a subset of rows, as once, few, many or a class of expanded clone.

d_gene	j_gene	abundance	v_gene	CDR3nt	CDR3aa
TRBD2	TRBJ2-1	few	TRBV6-1	TGTGCCAGCATACCCCCTTGGCGGGAGAGGAATGAGCAGTTCTTC	CASIPPWRERNEQFF
TRBD2	TRBJ2-7	many	TRBV5-1	TGCGCCAGCAGCTTGGTGGCTAGCGGGGGGCCATTTGAAGAGCAGTACTTC	CASSLVASGGPFEEQYF
TRBD2	TRBJ2-1	NA	TRBV20-1	TGCAGTGCGACATCCACTAGCGTCTATCCATATGAGCAGTTCTTC	CSATSTSVYPYEQFF
TRBD2	TRBJ2-1	many	TRBV5-1	TGCGCCAGCAGCTTCGGGGGGAGGCACAATGAGCAGTTCTTC	CASSFGGRHNEQFF
NA	TRBJ1-1	many	TRBV10-3	TGTGCCATCAGGAAGGACAGAAACACTGAAGCTTTCTTT	CAIRKDRNTEAFF
NA	TRBJ2-3	NA	TRBV19	TGTGCCAGTAGTCTTGGGAGGCGCACAGATACGCAGTATTTT	CASSLGRRTDTQYF
NA	TRBJ1-1	many	TRBV10-3	TGTGCCATCAGTACCTTTGGGGGAAATAGGAATCCAGACCAAATGAACACTGAAGCTTTCTTT	CAISTFGGNRNPDQMNTEAFF
TRBD2	TRBJ2-3	many	TRBV7-2	TGTGCCAGCAGCCCGCGTAGCGGGAGGGCGGTTAGGGTGCAGTATTTT	CASSPRSGRAVRVQYF
NA	TRBJ2-7	many	TRBV3-1	TGTGCCAGCAGCCAAGGGAAAGCGGAGTACGAGCAGTACTTC	CASSQGKAEYEQYF
NA	TRBJ1-3	many	TRBV13	TGTGCCAGCAGCTCTGAAACAACCACCATATATTTT	CASSSETTTIYF
TRBD1	TRBJ1-4	many	TRBV7-9	TGTGCCAGCAGCTCAAGACAGGGGAATGAAAAACTGTTTTTT	CASSSRQGNEKLFF
TRBD2	TRBJ2-7	few	TRBV5-1	TGCGCCAGCAGCTTGGAGGCGGGGGTCCGATCCTACGAGCAGTACTTC	CASSLEAGVRSYEQYF
TRBD1	TRBJ1-2	many	TRBV20-1	TGCAGTGCCAGATTCCGGGACAGCTATGGCTACACCTTC	CSARFRDSYGYTF
TRBD2	TRBJ2-7	many	TRBV12-3/TRBV12-4	TGTGCCAGCAGCCCTGGGGGCGGGGGGACCTACGAGCAGTACTTC	CASSPGGGGTYEQYF
NA	TRBJ1-1	NA	TRBV5-5	TGTGCCAGCAGCTTAGCTAGACAGCGGGTGAACACTGAAGCTTTCTTT	CASSLARQRVNTEAFF
TRBD2	TRBJ2-3	NA	TRBV27	TGTGCCAGCAGTTTAAACGGGGAGGGCCGAAGCACAGATACGCAGTATTTT	CASSLNGEGRSTDTQYF
TRBD2	TRBJ2-1	NA	TRBV5-1	TGCGCCAGCAAGATAGCGGGAGTCTACAATGAGCAGTTCTTC	CASKIAGVYNEQFF
NA	TRBJ2-7	NA	TRBV6-1	TGTGCCAGCAGGCCCGGGACCCCCGGGGCCTACGAGCAGTACTTC	CASRPGTPGAYEQYF
NA	TRBJ1-5	many	TRBV6-2/TRBV6-3	TGTGCCAGCAGCTTCAGCCGTTGGCCCCAGCATTTT	CASSFSRWPQHF
TRBD2	TRBJ2-1	many	TRBV7-8	TGTGCCAGCAGCTTAACCGGGACTAGCGGCTACAATGAGCAGTTCTTC	CASSLTGTSGYNEQFF
NA	TRBJ1-6	NA	TRBV6-2/TRBV6-3	TGTGCCAGCCTAGGGGCCGGGAATTCACCCCTCCACTTT	CASLGAGNSPLHF
NA	TRBJ1-1	many	TRBV7-9	TGTGCCAGCAGCTCTTACCTGGGCCGCGGGAACACTGAAGCTTTCTTT	CASSSYLGRGNTEAFF
NA	TRBJ2-5	NA	TRBV5-6	TGTGCCAGCAGCTCTGGACGACTAGAAGAGACCCAGTACTTC	CASSSGRLEETQYF
TRBD2	TRBJ2-7	many	TRBV3-1	TGTGCCAGCAGCAGGTGGGGGACTAACACCTACGAGCAGTACTTC	CASSRWGTNTYEQYF